One and the same sample provided the 5 T cell receptor beta chains below, sequenced in a study of blood T cell repertoires in COVID-19. TCRdb's table, derived via immunoSEQ multiplex PCR, lists solely in-frame clones and lacks some. The sample has about 120,000 clones; roughly nine tenths are singletons. Source material: peripheral blood. The receptors come from a human donor in a cohort sampled during active COVID-19.

This clone was seen a handful of times. The CDR3 DNA follows: TGTGCCAGCAGCTTCGGTGCAGGTAACACTGAAGCTTTCTTT. It is translated as CASSFGAGNTEAFF. The chain has TRBV11-2 and TRBJ1-1; unclear D gene. The germline V and J ends were trimmed by 3 bases and 2 bases, with 10 bases remaining between them. The CDR3 runs 14 residues. From germline, CDR1 is SGHAT and CDR2 FQNNGV.

A single count supports this clone. The gene calls are TRBV19 and TRBJ2-7; D remains unclear. The CDR3 sequence is 12 residues long. Germline loops: CDR1 LNHDA, CDR2 SQIVND (reference sequence). Trimming took 1 base from V and 6 from J, leaving 7 bases between them. This CDR3 is CASSIAPGEQYF. The CDR3, as DNA: TGTGCCAGTAGTATAGCGCCGGGCGAGCAGTACTTC. The full variable domain, in which reference TRBV19 and TRBJ2-7 provide the parts outside the CDR3, is DGGITQSPKYLFRKEGQNVTLSCEQNLNHDAMYWYRQDPGQGLRLIYYSQIVNDFQKGDIAEGYSVSREKKESFPLTVTSAQKNPTAFYLCASSIAPGEQYFGPGTRLTVT.

This clone has only one observation. This chain links TRBV4-1 with TRBJ1-1; D might be TRBD1 (6 bases). CDR3 length: 15 amino acids. Trimming cost V 0 bases and J 3 bases, with 11 bases left between them. In germline, CDR1 is MGHRA, CDR2 YSYEKL. Written as DNA, the CDR3 is TGCGCCAGCAGCCAAGATCTACAGGGATACACTGAAGCTTTCTTT. This encodes CASSQDLQGYTEAFF.

V usage is TRBV11-2 and J usage is TRBJ2-1; 10 nucleotides agree with TRBD2. Per germline, CDR1 SGHAT and CDR2 FQNNGV. CDR3 length: 15 residues. With 2 bases clipped from V and 4 bases from J, the junction kept 2 bases outside the gene matches. CDR3 sequence: CASSLILAGYNEQFF. The CDR3 nucleotides read TGTGCCAGCAGCTTAATACTAGCGGGGTACAATGAGCAGTTCTTC.

The V call is TRBV19, the J call TRBJ1-5, with 8 bases that match TRBD1. Germline CDR1 is LNHDA and CDR2 is SQIVND (reference sequence). After removal of 5 bases from V and 2 bases from J, the junction contained 5 bases not matched to a gene. The length of the CDR3 is 15 residues. This CDR3 reads CASSLGGQGNQPQHF. CDR3 in DNA: TGTGCCAGTAGTCTCGGGGGACAGGGCAATCAGCCCCAGCATTTT.